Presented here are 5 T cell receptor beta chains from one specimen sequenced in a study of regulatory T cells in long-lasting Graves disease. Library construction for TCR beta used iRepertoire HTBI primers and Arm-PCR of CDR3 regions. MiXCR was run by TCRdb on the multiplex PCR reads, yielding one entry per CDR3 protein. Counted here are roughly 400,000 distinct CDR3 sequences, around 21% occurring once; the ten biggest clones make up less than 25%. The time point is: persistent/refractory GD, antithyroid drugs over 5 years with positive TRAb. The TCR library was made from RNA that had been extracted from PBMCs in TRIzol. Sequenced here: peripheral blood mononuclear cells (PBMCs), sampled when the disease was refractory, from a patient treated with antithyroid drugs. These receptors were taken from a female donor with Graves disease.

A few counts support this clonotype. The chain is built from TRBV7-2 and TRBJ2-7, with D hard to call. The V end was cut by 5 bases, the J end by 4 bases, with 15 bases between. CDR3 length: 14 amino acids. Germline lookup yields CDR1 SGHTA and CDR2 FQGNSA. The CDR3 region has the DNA TGTGCCAGCAGCCCGGAAGTTAGAAGATACGAGCAGTACTTC. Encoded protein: CASSPEVRRYEQYF.

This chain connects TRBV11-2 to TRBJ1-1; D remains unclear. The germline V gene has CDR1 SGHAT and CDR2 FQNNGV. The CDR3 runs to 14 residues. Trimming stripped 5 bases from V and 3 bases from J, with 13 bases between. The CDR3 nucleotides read TGTGCCAGCAGCCATTCGGGTTCCCACACTGAAGCTTTCTTT. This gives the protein CASSHSGSHTEAFF.

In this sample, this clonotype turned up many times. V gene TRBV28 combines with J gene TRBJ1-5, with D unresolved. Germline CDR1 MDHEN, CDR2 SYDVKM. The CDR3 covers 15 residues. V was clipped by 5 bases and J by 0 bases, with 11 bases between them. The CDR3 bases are TGTGCCAGCAGTCATAATCGGGGTAGCAATCAGCCCCAGCATTTT. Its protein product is CASSHNRGSNQPQHF.

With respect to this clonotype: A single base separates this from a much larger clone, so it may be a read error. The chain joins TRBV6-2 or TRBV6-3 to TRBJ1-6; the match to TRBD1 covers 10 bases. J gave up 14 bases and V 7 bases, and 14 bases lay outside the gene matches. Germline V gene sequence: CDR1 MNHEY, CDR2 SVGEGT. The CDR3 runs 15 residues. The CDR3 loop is CASMGQGSPSRALHF. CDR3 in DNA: TGTGCCAGCATGGGACAGGGGTCGCCGAGTAGGGCCCTCCACTTT.

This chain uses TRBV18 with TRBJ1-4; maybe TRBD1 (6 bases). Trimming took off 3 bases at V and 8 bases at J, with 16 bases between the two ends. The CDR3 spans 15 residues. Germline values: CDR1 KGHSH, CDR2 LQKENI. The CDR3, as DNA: TGTGCCAGCTCACCTAGGAACAGTGGGGGCGAAAAACTGTTTTTT. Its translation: CASSPRNSGGEKLFF. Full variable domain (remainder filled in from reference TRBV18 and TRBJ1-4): NAGVMQNPRHLVRRRGQEARLRCSPMKGHSHVYWYRQLPEEGLKFMVYLQKENIIDESGMPKERFSAEFPKEGPSILRIQQVVRGDSAAYFCASSPRNSGGEKLFFGSGTQLSVL.